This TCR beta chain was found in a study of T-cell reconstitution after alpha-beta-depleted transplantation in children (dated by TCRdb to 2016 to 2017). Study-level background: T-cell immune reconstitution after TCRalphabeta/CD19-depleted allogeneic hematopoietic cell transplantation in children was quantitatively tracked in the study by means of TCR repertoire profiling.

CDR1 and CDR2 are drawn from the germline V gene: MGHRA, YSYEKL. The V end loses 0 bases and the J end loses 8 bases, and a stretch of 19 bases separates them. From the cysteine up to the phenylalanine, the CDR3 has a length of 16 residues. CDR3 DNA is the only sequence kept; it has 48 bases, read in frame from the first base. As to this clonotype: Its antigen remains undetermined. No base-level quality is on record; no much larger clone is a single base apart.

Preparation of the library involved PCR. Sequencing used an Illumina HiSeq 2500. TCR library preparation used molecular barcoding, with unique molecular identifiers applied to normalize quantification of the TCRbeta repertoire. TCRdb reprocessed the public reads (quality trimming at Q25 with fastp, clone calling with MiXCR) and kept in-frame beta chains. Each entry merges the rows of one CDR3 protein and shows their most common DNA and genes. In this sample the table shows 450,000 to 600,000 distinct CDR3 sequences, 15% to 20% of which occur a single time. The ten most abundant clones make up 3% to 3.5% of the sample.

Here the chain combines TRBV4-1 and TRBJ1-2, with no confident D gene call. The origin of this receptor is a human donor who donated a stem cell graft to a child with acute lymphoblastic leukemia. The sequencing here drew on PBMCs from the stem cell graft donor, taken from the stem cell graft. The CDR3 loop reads CASSQERRRRSGGYTF. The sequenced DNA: TGCGCCAGCAGCCAAGAGAGGAGGCGGCGAAGTGGCGGCTACACCTTC.